This T cell receptor beta chain was found in a study of blood T cell repertoires in COVID-19. Study summary: The United States, Italy and Spain provided the acute and convalescent COVID-19 samples.

The assay was immunoSEQ multiplex PCR, and TCRdb's table has in-frame clones only and misses some. Among about 260,000 clones listed, around 91% were seen once. There are a few counts of this clone. Germline V CDR1 and CDR2: SGHDT, YYEEEE. V shed 2 bases and J 5 bases; nucleotides not matched to a gene: 4. This CDR3 spans 14 amino acids. Allocation to cohorts depended on clinical history reported by the participants. The sample was PBMCs or T cells enriched from blood (not recorded which). This TCR came from a woman in her late teens or twenties who had recovered from COVID-19. The rearrangement joins TRBV5-6 to TRBJ2-5, with TRBD1 matching over 9 bases. The CDR3 loop reads CASSFTGTGETQYF. The CDR3 coding sequence is TGTGCCAGCAGCTTCACCGGGACAGGGGAGACCCAGTACTTC.